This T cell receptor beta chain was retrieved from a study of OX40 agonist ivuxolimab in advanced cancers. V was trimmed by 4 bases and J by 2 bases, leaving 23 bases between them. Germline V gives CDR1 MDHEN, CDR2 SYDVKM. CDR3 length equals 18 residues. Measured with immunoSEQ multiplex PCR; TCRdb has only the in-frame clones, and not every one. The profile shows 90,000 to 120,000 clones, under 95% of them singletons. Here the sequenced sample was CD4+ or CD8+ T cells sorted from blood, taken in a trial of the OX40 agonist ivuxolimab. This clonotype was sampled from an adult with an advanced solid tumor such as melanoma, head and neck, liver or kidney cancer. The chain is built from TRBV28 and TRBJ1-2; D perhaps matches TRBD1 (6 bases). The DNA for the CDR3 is TGTGCCAGCAGTTGGGGCGGGGGCCCTGGTGCGCAGAACTATGGCTACACCTTC. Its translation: CASSWGGGPGAQNYGYTF.